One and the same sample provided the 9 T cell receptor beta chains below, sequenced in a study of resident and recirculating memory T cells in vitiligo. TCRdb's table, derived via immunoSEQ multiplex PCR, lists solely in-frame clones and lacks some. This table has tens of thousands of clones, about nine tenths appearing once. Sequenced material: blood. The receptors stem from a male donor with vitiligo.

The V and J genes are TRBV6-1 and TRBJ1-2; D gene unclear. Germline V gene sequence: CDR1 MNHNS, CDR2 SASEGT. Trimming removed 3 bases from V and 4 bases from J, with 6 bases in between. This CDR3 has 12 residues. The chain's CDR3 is CASSETTYGYTF. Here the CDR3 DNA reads TGTGCCAGCAGTGAGACAACCTATGGCTACACCTTC.

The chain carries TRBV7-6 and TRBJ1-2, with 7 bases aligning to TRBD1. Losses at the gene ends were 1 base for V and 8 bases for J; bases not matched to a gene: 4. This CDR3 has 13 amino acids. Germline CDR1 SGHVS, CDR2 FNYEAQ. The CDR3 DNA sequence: TGTGCCAGCAGCTTAGGCAGGGGGAAAGGCTACACCTTC. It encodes CASSLGRGKGYTF.

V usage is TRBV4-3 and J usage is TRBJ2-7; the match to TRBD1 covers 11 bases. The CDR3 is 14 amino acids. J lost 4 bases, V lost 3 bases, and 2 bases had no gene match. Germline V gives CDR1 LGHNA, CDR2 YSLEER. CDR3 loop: CASSHGQGAYEQYF. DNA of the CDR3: TGCGCCAGCAGCCACGGACAGGGGGCGTACGAGCAGTACTTC.

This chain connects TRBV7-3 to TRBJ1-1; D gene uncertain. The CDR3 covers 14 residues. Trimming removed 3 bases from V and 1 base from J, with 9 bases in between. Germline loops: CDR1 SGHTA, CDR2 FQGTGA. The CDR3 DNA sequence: TGTGCCAGCAGCTTGAACAGTGGGAACACTGAAGCTTTCTTT. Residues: CASSLNSGNTEAFF.

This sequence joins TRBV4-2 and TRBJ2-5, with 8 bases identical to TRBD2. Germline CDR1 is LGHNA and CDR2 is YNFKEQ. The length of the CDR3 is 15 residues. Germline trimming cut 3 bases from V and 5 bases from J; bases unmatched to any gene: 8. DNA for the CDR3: TGTGCCAGCAGCCAGGTAGCGGGGTCCGAGGAGACCCAGTACTTC. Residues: CASSQVAGSEETQYF.

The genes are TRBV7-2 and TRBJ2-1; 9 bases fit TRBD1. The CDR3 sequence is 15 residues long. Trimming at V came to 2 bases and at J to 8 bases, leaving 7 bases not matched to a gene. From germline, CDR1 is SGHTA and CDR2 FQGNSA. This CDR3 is CASSLRGTGMDEQFF. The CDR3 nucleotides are TGTGCCAGCAGCTTAAGGGGGACAGGGATGGATGAGCAGTTCTTC.

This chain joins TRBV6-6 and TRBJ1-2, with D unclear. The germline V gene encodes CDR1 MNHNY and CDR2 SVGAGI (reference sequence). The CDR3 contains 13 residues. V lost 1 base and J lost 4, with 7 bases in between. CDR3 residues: CASSYLRGYGYTF. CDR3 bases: TGTGCCAGCAGTTACTTGCGGGGCTATGGCTACACCTTC.

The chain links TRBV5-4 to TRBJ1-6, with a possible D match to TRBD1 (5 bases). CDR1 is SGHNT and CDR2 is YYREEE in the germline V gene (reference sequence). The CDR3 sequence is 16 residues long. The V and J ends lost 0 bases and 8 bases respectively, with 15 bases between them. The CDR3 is CASSLVPGSNDSPLHF. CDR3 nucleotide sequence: TGTGCCAGCAGCTTGGTCCCAGGGTCCAACGATTCACCCCTCCACTTT.

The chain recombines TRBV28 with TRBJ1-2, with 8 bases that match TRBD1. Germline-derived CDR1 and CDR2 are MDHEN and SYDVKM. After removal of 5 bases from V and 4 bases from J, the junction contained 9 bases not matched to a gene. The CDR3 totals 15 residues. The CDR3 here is CASSNPRGRSYGYTF. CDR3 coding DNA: TGTGCCAGCAGTAACCCCAGGGGGCGCAGCTATGGCTACACCTTC.